This T cell receptor (beta chain) is from a study of blood T cell repertoires in COVID-19. Trimming removed 2 bases from V and 1 base from J; junction bases left unmatched: 2. The CDR3 runs 15 residues. The V gene's germline CDR1 is WNHNN and CDR2 SYGVQD (reference sequence). Seattle's enrolled individuals joined amid active infection and were then monitored longitudinally. Original processing methods: Reference gene primer amplification gave estimated nucleated cell counts. Assay: immunoSEQ multiplex PCR; the TCRdb copy retains only in-frame clones and omits some. That table furnishes V, J and clone size, whereas the DNA furnished D and trimming. Among 150,000 to 180,000 clones listed, around 83% were seen once.

The TCR was taken from a woman in her sixties with COVID-19, enrolled during active disease. The source material was peripheral blood. The chain is built from TRBV10-1 and TRBJ1-1, with TRBD1 matching over 9 bases. The CDR3 region is CASSERGQGNTEAFF. The CDR3 DNA sequence: TGCGCCAGCAGTGAGCGGGGACAGGGGAACACTGAAGCTTTCTTT.